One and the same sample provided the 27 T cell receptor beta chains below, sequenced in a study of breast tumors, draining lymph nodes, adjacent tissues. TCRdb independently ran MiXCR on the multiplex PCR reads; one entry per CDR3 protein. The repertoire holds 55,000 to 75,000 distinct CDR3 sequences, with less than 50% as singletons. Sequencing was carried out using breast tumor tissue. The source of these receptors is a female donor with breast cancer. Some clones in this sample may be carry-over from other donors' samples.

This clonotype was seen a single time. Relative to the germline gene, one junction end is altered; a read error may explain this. The CDR3 spells CSAREGQGRIAGELSF. CDR3 in DNA: TGCAGCGCTAGAGAGGGACAGGGGAGAATCGCCGGGGAGCTGTCTTTT. The V gene is TRBV20-1, the J gene TRBJ2-2; TRBD1 matches at 10 bases. The CDR3 has 16 residues. Germline V CDR1 and CDR2: DFQATT, SNEGSKA (reference sequence).

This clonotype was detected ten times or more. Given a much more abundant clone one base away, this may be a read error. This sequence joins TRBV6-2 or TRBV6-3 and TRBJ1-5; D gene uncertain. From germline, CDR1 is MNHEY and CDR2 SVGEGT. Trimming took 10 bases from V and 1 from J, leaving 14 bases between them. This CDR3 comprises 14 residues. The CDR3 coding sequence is TGTGCCACCACACCGGGGAACAGCAATCAGCCCCAGCATTTT. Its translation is CATTPGNSNQPQHF.

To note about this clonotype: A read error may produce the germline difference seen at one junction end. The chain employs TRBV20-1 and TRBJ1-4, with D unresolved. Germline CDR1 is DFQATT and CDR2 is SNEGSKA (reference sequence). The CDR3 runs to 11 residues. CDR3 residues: CGAQIEGKLFF. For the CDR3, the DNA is TGCGGTGCACAGATAGAGGGAAAACTGTTTTTT.

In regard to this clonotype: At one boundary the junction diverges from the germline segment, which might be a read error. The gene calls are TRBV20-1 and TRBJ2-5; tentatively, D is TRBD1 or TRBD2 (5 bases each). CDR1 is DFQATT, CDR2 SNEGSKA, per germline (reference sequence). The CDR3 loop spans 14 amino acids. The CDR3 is CSARDLGTRENQYF. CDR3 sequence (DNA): TGCAGTGCTAGAGATCTAGGGACCAGAGAGAACCAGTACTTC.

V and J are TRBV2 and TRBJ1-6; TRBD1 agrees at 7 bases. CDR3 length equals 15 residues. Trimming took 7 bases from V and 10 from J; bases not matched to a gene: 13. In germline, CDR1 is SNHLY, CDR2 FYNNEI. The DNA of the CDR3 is TGTGCCAGCATGCCAATTCGACAGGGTGGCTCACCCCTCCACTTT. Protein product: CASMPIRQGGSPLHF.

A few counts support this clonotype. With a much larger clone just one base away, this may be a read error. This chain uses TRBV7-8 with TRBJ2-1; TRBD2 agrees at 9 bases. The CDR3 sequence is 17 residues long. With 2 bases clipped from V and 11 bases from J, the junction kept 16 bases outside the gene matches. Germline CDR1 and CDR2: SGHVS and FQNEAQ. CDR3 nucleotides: TGTGCCAGCAGCTTAAAATTTGCGGGAGGGCCCGCAAGTCAGCAGTTCTTC. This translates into CASSLKFAGGPASQQFF.

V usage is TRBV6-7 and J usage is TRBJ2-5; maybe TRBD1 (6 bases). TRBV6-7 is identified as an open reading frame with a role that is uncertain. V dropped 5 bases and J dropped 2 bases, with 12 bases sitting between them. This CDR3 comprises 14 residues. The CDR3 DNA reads TGTGCCAGCAGTCGCCGGACAGTTCAAGAGACCCAGTACTTC. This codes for CASSRRTVQETQYF.

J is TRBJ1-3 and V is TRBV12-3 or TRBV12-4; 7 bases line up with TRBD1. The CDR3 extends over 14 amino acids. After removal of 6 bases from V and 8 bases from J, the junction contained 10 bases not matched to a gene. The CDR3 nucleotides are TGTGCCAGCAGGGAGGGGGCGCGTGGCTACACCATATATTTT. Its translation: CASREGARGYTIYF.

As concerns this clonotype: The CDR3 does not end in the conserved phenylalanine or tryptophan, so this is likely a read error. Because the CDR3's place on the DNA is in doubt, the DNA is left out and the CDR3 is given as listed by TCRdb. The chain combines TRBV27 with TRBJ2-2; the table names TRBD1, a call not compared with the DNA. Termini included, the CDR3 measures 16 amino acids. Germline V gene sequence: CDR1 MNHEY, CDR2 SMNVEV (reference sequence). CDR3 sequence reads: CASSPSGLCEHRGADS.

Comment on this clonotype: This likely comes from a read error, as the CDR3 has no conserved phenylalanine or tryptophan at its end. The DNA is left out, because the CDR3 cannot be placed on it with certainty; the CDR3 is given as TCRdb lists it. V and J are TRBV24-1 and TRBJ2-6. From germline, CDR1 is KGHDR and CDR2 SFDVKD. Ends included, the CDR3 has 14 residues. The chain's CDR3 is CATRDQLGPTSLPS.

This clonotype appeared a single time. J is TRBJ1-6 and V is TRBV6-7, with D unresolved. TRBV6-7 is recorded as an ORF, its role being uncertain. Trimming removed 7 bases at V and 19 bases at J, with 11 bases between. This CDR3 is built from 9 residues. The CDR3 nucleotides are TGTGCCAGCACCCATACCCGACACTTT. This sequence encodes CASTHTRHF.

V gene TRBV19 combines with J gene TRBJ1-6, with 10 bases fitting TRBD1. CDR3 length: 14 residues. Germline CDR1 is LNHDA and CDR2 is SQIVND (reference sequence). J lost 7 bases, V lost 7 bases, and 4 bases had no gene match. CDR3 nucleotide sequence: TGTGCCAGTATCCGGGACAGGGGAAATTCACCCCTCCACTTT. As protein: CASIRDRGNSPLHF.

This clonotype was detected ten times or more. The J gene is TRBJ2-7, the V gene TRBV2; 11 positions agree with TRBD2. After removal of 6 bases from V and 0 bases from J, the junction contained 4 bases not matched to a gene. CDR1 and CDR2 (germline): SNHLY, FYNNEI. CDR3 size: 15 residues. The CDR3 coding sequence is TGTGCCAGCAGCAAAACTAGCGGGAGCTCCTACGAGCAGTACTTC. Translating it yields CASSKTSGSSYEQYF.

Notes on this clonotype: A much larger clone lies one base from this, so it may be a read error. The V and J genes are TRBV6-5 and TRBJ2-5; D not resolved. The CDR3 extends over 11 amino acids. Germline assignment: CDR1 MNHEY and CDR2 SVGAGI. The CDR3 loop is CASRRPETQCF. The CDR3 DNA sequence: TGTGCCAGCAGGCGCCCCGAGACCCAGTGCTTC.

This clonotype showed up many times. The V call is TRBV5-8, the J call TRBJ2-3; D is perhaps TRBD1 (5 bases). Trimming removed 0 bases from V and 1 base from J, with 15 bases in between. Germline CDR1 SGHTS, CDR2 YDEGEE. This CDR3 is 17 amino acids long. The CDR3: CASSLDTLTVRTDTQYF. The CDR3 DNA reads TGTGCCAGCAGCTTGGACACTTTGACAGTTCGCACAGATACGCAGTATTTT.

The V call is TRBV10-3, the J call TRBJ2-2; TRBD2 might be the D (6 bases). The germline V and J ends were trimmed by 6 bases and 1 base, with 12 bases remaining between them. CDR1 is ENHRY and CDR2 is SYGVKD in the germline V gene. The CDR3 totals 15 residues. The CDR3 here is CAISPGLKNTGELFF. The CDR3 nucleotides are TGTGCCATCAGCCCGGGACTTAAGAACACCGGGGAGCTGTTTTTT.

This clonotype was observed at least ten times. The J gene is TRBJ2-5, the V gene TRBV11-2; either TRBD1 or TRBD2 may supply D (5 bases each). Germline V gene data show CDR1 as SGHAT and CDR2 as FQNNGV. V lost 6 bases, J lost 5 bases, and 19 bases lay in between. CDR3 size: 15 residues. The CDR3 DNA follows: TGTGCCAGCAGTCCGAGAGAGGGGTTCCGGGAGACCCAGTACTTC. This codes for CASSPREGFRETQYF.

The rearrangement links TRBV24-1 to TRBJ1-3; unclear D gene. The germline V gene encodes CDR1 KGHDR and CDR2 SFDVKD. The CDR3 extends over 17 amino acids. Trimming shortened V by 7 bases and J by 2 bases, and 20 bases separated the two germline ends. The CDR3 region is CATSPAAKRAAGNTIYF. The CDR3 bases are TGTGCCACCAGCCCTGCGGCGAAAAGGGCGGCTGGAAACACCATATATTTT.

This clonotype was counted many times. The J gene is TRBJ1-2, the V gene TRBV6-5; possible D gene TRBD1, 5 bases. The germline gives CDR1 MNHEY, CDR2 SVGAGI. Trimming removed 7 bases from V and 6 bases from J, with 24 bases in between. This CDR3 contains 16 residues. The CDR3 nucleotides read TGTGCCAGCACCCCCCGAGGGGTGGACCGGGACCATGGCTACACCTTC. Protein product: CASTPRGVDRDHGYTF.

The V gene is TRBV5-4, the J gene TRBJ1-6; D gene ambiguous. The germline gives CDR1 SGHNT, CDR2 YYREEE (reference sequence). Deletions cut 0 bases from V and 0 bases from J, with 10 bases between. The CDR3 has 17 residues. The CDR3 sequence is CASSLERGSSYNSPLHF. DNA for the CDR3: TGTGCCAGCAGCTTGGAAAGAGGGAGCTCCTATAATTCACCCCTCCACTTT.

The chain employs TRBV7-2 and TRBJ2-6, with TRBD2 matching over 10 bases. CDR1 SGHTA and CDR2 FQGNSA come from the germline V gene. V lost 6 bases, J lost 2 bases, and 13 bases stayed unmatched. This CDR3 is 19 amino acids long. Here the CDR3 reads CASSKTPSGRATGANVLTF. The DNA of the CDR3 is TGTGCCAGCAGTAAAACCCCCAGCGGGAGGGCTACTGGGGCCAACGTCCTGACTTTC.

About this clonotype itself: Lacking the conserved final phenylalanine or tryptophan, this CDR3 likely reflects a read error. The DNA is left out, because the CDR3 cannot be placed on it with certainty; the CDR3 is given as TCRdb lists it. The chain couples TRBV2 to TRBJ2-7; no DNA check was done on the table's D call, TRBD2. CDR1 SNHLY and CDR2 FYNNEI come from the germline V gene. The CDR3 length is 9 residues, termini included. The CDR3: CARKLARTS.

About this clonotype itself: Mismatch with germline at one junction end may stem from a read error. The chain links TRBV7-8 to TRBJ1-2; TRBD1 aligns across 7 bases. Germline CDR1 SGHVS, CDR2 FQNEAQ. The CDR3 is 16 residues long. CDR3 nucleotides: TGTGCCAGCAGCTTAGGGGGGGGAGGGGGCAACTATGGCCACACCTTC. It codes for CASSLGGGGGNYGHTF.

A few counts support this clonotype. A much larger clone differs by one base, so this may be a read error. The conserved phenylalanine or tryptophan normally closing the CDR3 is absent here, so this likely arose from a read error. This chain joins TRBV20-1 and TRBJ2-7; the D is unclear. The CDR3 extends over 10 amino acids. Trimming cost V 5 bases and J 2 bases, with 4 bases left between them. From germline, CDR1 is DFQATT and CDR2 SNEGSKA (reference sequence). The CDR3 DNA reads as TGCAGTGCTGGCACCTACGAGCAGTACTCC. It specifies CSAGTYEQYS.

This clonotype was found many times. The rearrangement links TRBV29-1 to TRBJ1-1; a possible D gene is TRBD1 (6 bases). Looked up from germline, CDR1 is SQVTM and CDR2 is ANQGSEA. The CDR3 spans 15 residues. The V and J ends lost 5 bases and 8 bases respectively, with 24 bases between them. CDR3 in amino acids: CSVKSRGGREVEAFF. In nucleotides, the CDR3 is TGCAGCGTTAAATCGAGGGGGGGACGGGAGGTGGAAGCTTTCTTT. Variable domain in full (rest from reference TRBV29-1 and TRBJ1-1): SAVISQKPSRDICQRGTSLTIQCQVDSQVTMMFWYRQQPGQSLTLIATANQGSEATYESGFVIDKFPISRPNLTFSTLTVSNMSPEDSSIYLCSVKSRGGREVEAFFGQGTRLTVV.

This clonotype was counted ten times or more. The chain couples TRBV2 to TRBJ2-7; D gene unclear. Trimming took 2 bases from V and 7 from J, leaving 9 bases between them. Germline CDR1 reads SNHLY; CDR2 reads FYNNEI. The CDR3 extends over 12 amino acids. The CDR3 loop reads CASSEFWGEQYF. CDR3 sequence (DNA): TGTGCCAGCAGTGAATTCTGGGGTGAGCAGTACTTC.

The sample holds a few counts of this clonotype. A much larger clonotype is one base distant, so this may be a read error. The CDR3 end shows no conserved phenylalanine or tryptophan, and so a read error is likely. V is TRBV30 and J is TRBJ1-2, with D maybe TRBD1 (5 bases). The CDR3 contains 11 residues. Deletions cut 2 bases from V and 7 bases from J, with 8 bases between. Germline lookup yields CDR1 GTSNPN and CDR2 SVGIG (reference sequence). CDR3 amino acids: CAWSRQFGYTL. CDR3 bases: TGTGCCTGGAGTAGACAGTTTGGCTACACCCTC.